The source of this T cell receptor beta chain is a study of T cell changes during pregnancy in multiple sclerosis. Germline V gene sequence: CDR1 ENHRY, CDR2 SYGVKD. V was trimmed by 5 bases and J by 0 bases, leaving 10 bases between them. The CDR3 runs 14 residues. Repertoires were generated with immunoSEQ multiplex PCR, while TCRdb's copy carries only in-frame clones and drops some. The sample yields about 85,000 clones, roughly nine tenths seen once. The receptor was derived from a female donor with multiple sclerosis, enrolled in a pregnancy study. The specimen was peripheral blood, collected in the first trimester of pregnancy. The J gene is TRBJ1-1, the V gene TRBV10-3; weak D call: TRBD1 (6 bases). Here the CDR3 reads CAISQGTLNTEAFF. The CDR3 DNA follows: TGTGCCATCAGTCAGGGGACCTTGAACACTGAAGCTTTCTTT.